This paragraph reports one T cell receptor beta chain. This specimen belongs to a study of neurological immune-mediated disorders. With 6 bases clipped from V and 7 bases from J, the junction kept 11 bases outside the gene matches. Germline assignment: CDR1 MNHNS and CDR2 SASEGT. The CDR3 is 15 residues long. A 10-nucleotide random UMI tagged transcripts in template-switch 5'RACE cDNA synthesis. TCRdb passed the 5' RACE reads through MiXCR, listing each CDR3 protein once. The sample consists of 30,000 to 45,000 distinct CDR3 sequences, around a tenth of them appearing once. The sequencing sample was made of CD4+ T cells from blood. The sequence was obtained from a young woman with HTLV-1-associated myelopathy (HAM/TSP). The chain links TRBV6-1 to TRBJ2-5; 10 bases agree with TRBD1. CDR3 DNA: TGTGCCAGCAGACGAGACAGGGGGCATTCAGGGACCCAGTACTTC. Protein product: CASRRDRGHSGTQYF.